The 14 T cell receptor beta chains in this list originate from one sample, sequenced in a study of beta chain features in type 1 diabetes (dated by TCRdb to between 2018 and 2020). These receptors' antigens are unknown. Points the paper makes about the study in general: In all four CD4+ subsets, TCRB CDR3 length was moderately but significantly shorter in type 1 diabetes patients.

The library relied on the immunoSEQ multiplex PCR assay. The entire amount of isolated RNA was reverse transcribed using the High Capacity cDNA Reverse Transcription Kit, so the sequenced TCRB transcripts were expressed ones. Not all clones reach the TCRdb copy of this immuneACCESS table, which keeps in-frame sequences only. Checked studies attribute under half of the gap to unresolved V genes and leave the rest unexplained. The sample includes fewer than 350,000 clones, with 15% observed a single time. The top ten constitute about 0.014% of the sample. The specimen sequenced was naive CD4+ T cells from blood. The cell subset or site label corresponds to: true naive CD4+ T cells. These receptors all stem from a man between 18 and 29 years old with type 1 diabetes.

The chain couples TRBV18 to TRBJ2-7; perhaps TRBD2 as D (5 bases). Germline V CDR1 and CDR2: KGHSH, LQKENI. The CDR3 has 14 amino acids. Trimming took off 8 bases at V and 4 bases at J, with 18 bases between the two ends. Written as DNA, the CDR3 is TGTGCCAGCCATGAGGGAAGACTGAGTTACGAGCAGTACTTC. Translation: CASHEGRLSYEQYF. Combining the CDR3 with reference TRBV18 and TRBJ2-7 gives the whole variable domain NAGVMQNPRHLVRRRGQEARLRCSPMKGHSHVYWYRQLPEEGLKFMVYLQKENIIDESGMPKERFSAEFPKEGPSILRIQQVVRGDSAAYFCASHEGRLSYEQYFGPGTRLTVT.

V and J are TRBV5-1 and TRBJ2-3; TRBD2 might be the D (5 bases). The ends were cut back, 3 bases at V and 0 bases at J, with 14 bases in the middle. The CDR3 has 16 residues. Germline lookup yields CDR1 SGHRS and CDR2 YFSETQ. The CDR3 is CASSSNGVTSTDTQYF. In nucleotides, the CDR3 is TGCGCCAGCAGCTCAAACGGGGTTACCAGCACAGATACGCAGTATTTT.

The V call is TRBV9, the J call TRBJ2-5, with TRBD2 matching over 7 bases. The CDR3 contains 15 residues. V trimming: 1 base; J trimming: 7 bases; junction bases outside the gene matches: 10. Germline V gives CDR1 SGDLS, CDR2 YYNGEE. The CDR3 DNA reads TGTGCCAGCAGCGTAACGGGACTACCACCGTCGACCCAGTACTTC. Translation: CASSVTGLPPSTQYF.

V usage is TRBV5-1 and J usage is TRBJ2-5, with D perhaps matching TRBD2 (5 bases). The CDR3 is 14 residues long. With 0 bases removed from V and 5 bases from J, the gap between germline ends came to 11 bases. Per the germline V gene, CDR1 is SGHRS and CDR2 is YFSETQ. Here the CDR3 DNA reads TGCGCCAGCAGCTTGGCCGGGGTTGGGGAGACCCAGTACTTC. The encoded protein is CASSLAGVGETQYF.

The chain links TRBV7-9 to TRBJ1-1; D unresolved. Per germline, CDR1 SEHNR and CDR2 FQNEAQ (reference sequence). V was trimmed by 0 bases and J by 1 base, leaving 9 bases between them. CDR3 length: 15 amino acids. The DNA for the CDR3 is TGTGCCAGCAGCTTAGCGCCCGAGCCGAACACTGAAGCTTTCTTT. This translates into CASSLAPEPNTEAFF.

This sequence joins TRBV5-6 and TRBJ2-5, with TRBD1 matching over 9 bases. J gave up 0 bases and V 4 bases, and 10 bases lay outside the gene matches. Germline V gene data show CDR1 as SGHDT and CDR2 as YYEEEE. CDR3 length: 17 amino acids. The CDR3 is CASSHTAGQGDQETQYF. CDR3 coding DNA: TGTGCCAGCAGCCACACAGCGGGACAGGGAGACCAAGAGACCCAGTACTTC.

The rearrangement uses TRBV9 and TRBJ2-5; 11 bases agree with TRBD2. Trimming took 3 bases from V and 4 from J; bases not matched to a gene: 8. From germline, CDR1 is SGDLS and CDR2 YYNGEE. The CDR3 is made up of 16 amino acids. CDR3 residues: CASSALSGRAGETQYF. CDR3 sequence (DNA): TGTGCCAGCAGCGCTCTTAGCGGGAGGGCCGGAGAGACCCAGTACTTC.

This clone appeared a few times. The chain recombines TRBV5-1 with TRBJ2-5, with D unresolved. CDR3 length: 13 amino acids. CDR1 SGHRS and CDR2 YFSETQ come from the germline V gene. Trimming left V 0 bases short and J 5 bases short, with 8 bases between. Written as DNA, the CDR3 is TGCGCCAGCAGCTTGGCGGCGGAGGAGACCCAGTACTTC. It encodes CASSLAAEETQYF.

This clone was found a few times. The chain recombines TRBV5-4 with TRBJ2-3; D gene uncertain. The V gene's germline CDR1 is SGHNT and CDR2 YYREEE (reference sequence). V was clipped by 4 bases and J by 1 base, with 10 bases between them. The CDR3 runs to 14 residues. The CDR3 sequence is CASSPRQRTDTQYF. The DNA for the CDR3 is TGTGCCAGCAGCCCCAGGCAGCGCACAGATACGCAGTATTTT.

The genes are TRBV7-9 and TRBJ1-1; 10 positions match TRBD1. CDR3 size: 19 residues. Unmatched junction bases numbered 12, after V lost 1 base and J lost 1 base. CDR1 and CDR2 (germline): SEHNR, FQNEAQ (reference sequence). In DNA, the CDR3 is TGTGCCAGCAGCTTAGTCATTCTGACAGGGGGCTTTCGGAACACTGAAGCTTTCTTT. Translating gives CASSLVILTGGFRNTEAFF.

This sequence joins TRBV7-2 and TRBJ2-1, with D perhaps TRBD1 (5 bases). V lost 5 bases to trimming and J lost 6 bases, with 14 bases between them. The CDR3 sequence is 14 residues long. Germline-derived CDR1 and CDR2 are SGHTA and FQGNSA. CDR3 sequence reads: CASSQQANLNEQFF. In DNA form, the CDR3 reads TGTGCCAGCAGCCAACAGGCGAACCTCAATGAGCAGTTCTTC.

The V call is TRBV29-1, the J call TRBJ2-1, with 7 bases identical to TRBD2. Germline V gene sequence: CDR1 SQVTM, CDR2 ANQGSEA. V shed 3 bases, J shed 2 bases, and the junction held 7 bases outside the gene matches. The CDR3 is 15 residues long. The CDR3, as DNA: TGCAGCGTTGAGTTTCCGGGGGGTCCCTACAATGAGCAGTTCTTC. Translating it yields CSVEFPGGPYNEQFF.

This clone has a handful of counts. This chain connects TRBV6-5 to TRBJ1-5; 7 bases are shared with TRBD1. The CDR3 covers 14 residues. The trim removed 6 bases at V and 5 bases at J, leaving 7 bases unmatched. CDR1 is MNHEY and CDR2 is SVGAGI in the germline V gene. CDR3 protein: CASRQGDRHQPQHF. DNA for the CDR3: TGTGCCAGCAGGCAGGGGGACCGGCATCAGCCCCAGCATTTT.

This clone turned up a few times. The rearrangement uses TRBV18 and TRBJ2-5, with D possibly matching TRBD1 (5 bases). This CDR3 has 14 amino acids. The V end lost 2 bases, the J end lost 4 bases, and 11 bases lay between the germline ends. Germline CDR1 KGHSH, CDR2 LQKENI. The CDR3 is CASSPVRGRETQYF. DNA of the CDR3: TGTGCCAGCTCACCAGTTAGGGGCAGAGAGACCCAGTACTTC.